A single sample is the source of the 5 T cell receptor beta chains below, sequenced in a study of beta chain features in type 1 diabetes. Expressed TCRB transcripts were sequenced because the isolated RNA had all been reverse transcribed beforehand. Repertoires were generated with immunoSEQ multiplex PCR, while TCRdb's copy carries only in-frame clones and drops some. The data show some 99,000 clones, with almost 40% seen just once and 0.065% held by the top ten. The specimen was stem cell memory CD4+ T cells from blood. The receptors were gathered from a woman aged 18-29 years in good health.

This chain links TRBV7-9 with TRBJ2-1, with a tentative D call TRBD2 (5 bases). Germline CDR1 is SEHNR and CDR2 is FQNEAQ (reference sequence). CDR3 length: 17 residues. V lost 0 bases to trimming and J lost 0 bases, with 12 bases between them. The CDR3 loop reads CASSLARGGLSYNEQFF. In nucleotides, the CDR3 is TGTGCCAGCAGCTTAGCGCGTGGAGGACTCTCCTACAATGAGCAGTTCTTC.

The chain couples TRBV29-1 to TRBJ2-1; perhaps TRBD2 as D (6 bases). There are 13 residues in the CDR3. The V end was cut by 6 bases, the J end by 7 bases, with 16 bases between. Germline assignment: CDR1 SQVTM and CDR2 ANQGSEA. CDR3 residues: CSVRARGRNEQFF. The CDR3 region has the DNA TGCAGCGTGAGGGCCCGTGGGAGGAATGAGCAGTTCTTC.

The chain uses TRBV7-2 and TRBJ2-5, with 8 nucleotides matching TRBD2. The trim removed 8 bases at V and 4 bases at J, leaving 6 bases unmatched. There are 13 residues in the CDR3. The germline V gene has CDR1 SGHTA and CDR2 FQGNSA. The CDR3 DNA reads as TGTGCCAGCTTGCGGGGGGCATTAGAGACCCAGTACTTC. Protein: CASLRGALETQYF.

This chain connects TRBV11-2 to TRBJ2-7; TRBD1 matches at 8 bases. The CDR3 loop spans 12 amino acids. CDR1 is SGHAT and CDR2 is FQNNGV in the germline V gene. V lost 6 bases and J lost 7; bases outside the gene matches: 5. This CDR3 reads CASRTGVREQYF. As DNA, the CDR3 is TGTGCCAGCAGGACAGGGGTTCGGGAGCAGTACTTC.

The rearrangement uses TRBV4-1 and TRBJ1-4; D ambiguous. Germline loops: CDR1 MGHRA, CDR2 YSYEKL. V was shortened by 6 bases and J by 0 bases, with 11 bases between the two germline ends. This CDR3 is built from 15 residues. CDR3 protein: CASSGITATNEKLFF. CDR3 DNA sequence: TGCGCCAGCAGTGGCATTACCGCAACTAATGAAAAACTGTTTTTT.